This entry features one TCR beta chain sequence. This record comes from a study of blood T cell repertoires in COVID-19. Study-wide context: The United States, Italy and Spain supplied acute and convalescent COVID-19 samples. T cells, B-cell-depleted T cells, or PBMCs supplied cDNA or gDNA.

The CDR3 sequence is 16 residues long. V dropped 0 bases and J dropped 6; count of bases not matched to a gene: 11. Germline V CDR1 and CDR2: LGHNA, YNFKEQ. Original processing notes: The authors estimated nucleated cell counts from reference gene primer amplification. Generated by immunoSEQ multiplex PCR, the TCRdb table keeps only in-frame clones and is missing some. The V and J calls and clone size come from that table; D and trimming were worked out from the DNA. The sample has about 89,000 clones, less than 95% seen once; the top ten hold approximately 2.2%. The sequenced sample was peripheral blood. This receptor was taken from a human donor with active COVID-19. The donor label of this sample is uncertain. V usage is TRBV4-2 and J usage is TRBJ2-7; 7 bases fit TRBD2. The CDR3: CASSQDGGGGAVEQYF. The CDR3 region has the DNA TGTGCCAGCAGCCAAGACGGTGGCGGGGGAGCGGTCGAGCAGTACTTC.